The sequence of this T cell receptor (beta chain) was determined in a study of blood T cell repertoires in COVID-19. For the study at large: Both acute and convalescent COVID-19 samples were obtained from the United States, Italy and Spain.

Authors' methods: Estimated nucleated cell counts came from reference gene primer amplification. Using immunoSEQ multiplex PCR, the repertoire was profiled, and TCRdb retains in-frame clones only, with some absent. The DNA was the basis for D and trimming; V, J and clone size are from that table. Altogether 55,000 to 70,000 clones are present, nearly 90% being singletons, with the ten largest covering more than 3%. There are 14 residues in the CDR3. The germline CDR1 and CDR2 sequences are SGHTA and FQGNSA. V shed 6 bases and J 6 bases; nucleotides not matched to a gene: 7. Seattle patients were enrolled while actively infected and followed longitudinally.

Input material: peripheral blood. The TCR comes from a woman aged 45-65 years with COVID-19, enrolled during active disease. The V gene is TRBV7-2, the J gene TRBJ2-1, with 8 bases fitting TRBD2. In DNA form, the CDR3 reads TGTGCCAGCAGGAAGAGCGGGAGTTCCAATGAGCAGTTCTTC. Its protein product is CASRKSGSSNEQFF.